This T cell receptor (beta chain) appears in the sequencing data of a study of blood T cell repertoires in COVID-19. Profiling relied on immunoSEQ multiplex PCR, and the TCRdb table lists in-frame clones only, not all of them. The table has about 400,000 clones, about 88% seen once. The V gene's germline CDR1 is SGHRS and CDR2 YFSETQ. This CDR3 has 20 residues. V dropped 0 bases and J dropped 2; count of bases not matched to a gene: 17. This clone was picked up one time. The V and J genes are TRBV5-1 and TRBJ2-5; 9 bases fit TRBD2. The receptor comes from a woman aged 55 to 70 with COVID-19, enrolled during active disease. Sequencing used peripheral blood. The DNA of the CDR3 is TGCGCCAGCAGCTTGGCTCCCAATGTGGGGCGGGGGGGCCGGCAAGAGACCCAGTACTTC. This encodes CASSLAPNVGRGGRQETQYF.